The 15 T cell receptor beta chains presented below share a single source sample, sequenced in a study of T-cell memory formation after mild COVID-19. TCRdb analysed the 5' RACE reads with MiXCR anew, one entry per CDR3 protein. The data contain about 270,000 distinct CDR3 sequences, 16% of them seen just once; the ten biggest clones take up approximately 20%. Material for sequencing was PBMCs or a T cell subset sorted from them (not recorded which). The receptors shown here come from a young man who had mild COVID-19 (a few samples of this study predate the infection). Cell type and time point are not known.

This clonotype was detected many times. The CDR3 here is CASSQRQADTQYF. As DNA, the CDR3 is TGCGCCAGCAGCCAGAGACAGGCAGATACGCAGTATTTT. This rearrangement joins TRBV5-1 to TRBJ2-3; D may be TRBD1 (6 bases). Trimming left V 4 bases short and J 4 bases short, with 10 bases between. This CDR3 is built from 13 residues. Germline V gene sequence: CDR1 SGHRS, CDR2 YFSETQ.

The rearrangement joins TRBV7-2 to TRBJ2-5; TRBD2 matches 7 bases. The V gene's germline CDR1 is SGHTA and CDR2 FQGNSA. This CDR3 has 13 amino acids. The ends lost 4 bases at V and 5 bases at J; junction bases unmatched: 4. The CDR3 nucleotides read TGTGCCAGCAGCTGGGGGGGGATTGAGACCCAGTACTTC. Its translation is CASSWGGIETQYF.

This clonotype was detected a few times. The chain couples TRBV7-9 to TRBJ1-1; D is uncertain. Germline values: CDR1 SEHNR, CDR2 FQNEAQ (reference sequence). CDR3 size: 14 residues. The V end was cut by 2 bases, the J end by 1 base, with 8 bases between. The CDR3 loop reads CASSLIAGNTEAFF. In DNA form, the CDR3 reads TGTGCCAGCAGCTTAATAGCGGGGAACACTGAAGCTTTCTTT.

There are a few counts of this clonotype. The genes are TRBV5-1 and TRBJ1-6; no reliable D call. Germline-derived CDR1 and CDR2 are SGHRS and YFSETQ. The CDR3 extends over 17 amino acids. The V and J ends lost 0 bases and 8 bases respectively, with 18 bases between them. The CDR3 DNA follows: TGCGCCAGCAGCTTGGCCTACCTGACCCGACGGGATTCACCCCTCCACTTT. Protein product: CASSLAYLTRRDSPLHF.

This clonotype was found a few times. The chain joins TRBV11-2 to TRBJ1-2; D uncertain. Germline CDR1 reads SGHAT; CDR2 reads FQNNGV. CDR3 length: 15 amino acids. V was pared by 2 bases and J by 2 bases, with 12 bases between. CDR3 sequence: CASSLLPGGNYGYTF. CDR3 DNA: TGTGCCAGCAGCTTATTACCAGGTGGAAACTATGGCTACACCTTC.

This rearrangement joins TRBV12-3 or TRBV12-4 to TRBJ1-6; 7 nucleotides match TRBD1. After removal of 4 bases from V and 6 bases from J, the junction contained 9 bases not matched to a gene. This CDR3 has 16 amino acids. CDR3 loop: CASSSHQGGFNSPLHF. The CDR3 DNA reads as TGTGCCAGCAGTTCGCATCAGGGGGGATTTAATTCACCCCTCCACTTT.

This clonotype was detected a few times. The chain couples TRBV18 to TRBJ1-1; D not resolved. The CDR3 is 16 residues long. V lost 3 bases and J 0 bases, leaving 14 bases between the germline ends. CDR1 is KGHSH, CDR2 LQKENI, per germline. The CDR3 loop reads CASSPSMLGLNTEAFF. CDR3 coding DNA: TGTGCCAGCTCACCGAGTATGCTGGGGTTGAACACTGAAGCTTTCTTT.

The table lists this clonotype with a few counts. The gene calls are TRBV30 and TRBJ1-1; D might be TRBD1 (5 bases). V was clipped by 2 bases and J by 4 bases, with 8 bases between them. Germline CDR1 GTSNPN, CDR2 SVGIG (reference sequence). This CDR3 has 12 residues. CDR3 DNA: TGTGCCTGGAGTCTGGGGGGCACTGAAGCTTTCTTT. It is translated as CAWSLGGTEAFF. The full variable domain, in which reference TRBV30 and TRBJ1-1 provide the parts outside the CDR3, is SQTIHQWPATLVQPVGSPLSLECTVEGTSNPNLYWYRQAAGRGLQLLFYSVGIGQISSEVPQNLSASRPQDRQFILSSKKLLLSDSGFYLCAWSLGGTEAFFGQGTRLTVV.

This clonotype appeared many times. This chain joins TRBV6-6 and TRBJ1-5, with D perhaps matching TRBD1 (5 bases). CDR3 length: 17 amino acids. Trimming left V 6 bases short and J 0 bases short, with 18 bases between. Looked up from germline, CDR1 is MNHNY and CDR2 is SVGAGI (reference sequence). CDR3: CASSLPRDLSSNQPQHF. CDR3 coding DNA: TGTGCCAGCAGCCTCCCCCGGGACTTAAGTAGCAATCAGCCCCAGCATTTT.

The table lists this clonotype with a few counts. The chain recombines TRBV24-1 with TRBJ1-1; 12 nucleotides match TRBD1. Trimming took 6 bases from V and 3 from J; bases not matched to a gene: 4. Germline loops: CDR1 KGHDR, CDR2 SFDVKD. The CDR3 contains 15 residues. For the CDR3, the DNA is TGTGCCACCAGTAAGGGACAGGGGGCATACACTGAAGCTTTCTTT. This translates into CATSKGQGAYTEAFF.

This clonotype was observed once. V usage is TRBV3-1 and J usage is TRBJ1-1; the D gene is possibly TRBD1 (6 bases). This CDR3 region has 15 residues. The V and J ends lost 4 bases and 1 base respectively, with 13 bases between them. Germline-derived CDR1 and CDR2 are LGHDT and YNNKEL (reference sequence). CDR3 sequence reads: CASSRRGTRNTEAFF. The CDR3 DNA is TGTGCCAGCAGCCGGAGGGGGACAAGGAACACTGAAGCTTTCTTT. Based on the CDR3 plus reference TRBV3-1 and TRBJ1-1, the full variable domain is DTAVSQTPKYLVTQMGNDKSIKCEQNLGHDTMYWYKQDSKKFLKIMFSYNNKELIINETVPNRFSPKSPDKAHLNLHINSLELGDSAVYFCASSRRGTRNTEAFFGQGTRLTVV.

This clonotype was recorded a few times. The chain joins TRBV7-2 to TRBJ1-1; D not certain. Trimming pared 5 bases from V and 5 bases from J, leaving 15 bases between. The CDR3 is 14 residues long. CDR1 and CDR2 from the germline V gene are SGHTA and FQGNSA. Written as DNA, the CDR3 is TGTGCCAGCAGCCTACTCGAAGGGTGGACTGAAGCTTTCTTT. Translation gives CASSLLEGWTEAFF.

This clonotype appeared a few times. The V gene is TRBV5-4, the J gene TRBJ2-6, with no clear D. The germline V gene encodes CDR1 SGHNT and CDR2 YYREEE (reference sequence). V lost 0 bases to trimming and J lost 0 bases, with 13 bases between them. This CDR3 comprises 18 residues. The DNA for the CDR3 is TGTGCCAGCAGCTTGGATGTAGCCTTTCCCTCTGGGGCCAACGTCCTGACTTTC. This sequence encodes CASSLDVAFPSGANVLTF.

The chain has TRBV9 and TRBJ1-6; 9 positions agree with TRBD1. The V gene's germline CDR1 is SGDLS and CDR2 YYNGEE. This CDR3 is built from 14 residues. V gave up 3 bases and J gave up 8 bases; unmatched junction bases: 3. CDR3 sequence (DNA): TGTGCCAGCAGCGCGGACAGGGGATATTCACCCCTCCACTTT. Protein product: CASSADRGYSPLHF.

The genes are TRBV20-1 and TRBJ2-5; D may correspond to TRBD1 or TRBD2 (5 bases each). Germline CDR1 reads DFQATT; CDR2 reads SNEGSKA (reference sequence). Trimming removed 0 bases from V and 5 bases from J, with 13 bases in between. This CDR3 comprises 14 residues. CDR3 DNA sequence: TGCAGTGCTAGAGAGGGTGAGGGGCGGGAGACCCAGTACTTC. It is translated as CSAREGEGRETQYF.